This TCR beta chain was sequenced in a study of low-dose radiotherapy and immunotherapy resistance in tumors. In its sample, this clonotype was seen once. First-strand cDNA used TRAV- and TRBV-specific primers, covering alpha and beta chains. Both a constant-region primer and a V-primer adapter served to amplify TCRs across around 20 PCR cycles. TCRdb passed the reads through MiXCR, listing each CDR3 protein once. The sample yields about 7,900 distinct CDR3 sequences, approximately 57% seen once. The CDR3 is 15 amino acids. Germline V lookup: CDR1 MNHEY, CDR2 SVGEGT. Trimming took 7 bases from V and 6 from J, leaving 19 bases between them. As a condition of eligibility, patients had advanced solid tumors lacking tumor-infiltrating lymphocytes.

This sequence originates from a human donor with advanced metastatic prostate, ovarian, gallbladder or colorectal cancer (not recorded which). This table probably holds off-target reads from a library built for another chain. The rearrangement uses TRBV6-2 or TRBV6-3 and TRBJ2-1, with TRBD2 as a possible D gene (7 bases). The CDR3 here is CASKEAGATLNEQFF. The CDR3 DNA follows: TGTGCCAGCAAGGAGGCGGGGGCTACCCTCAATGAGCAGTTCTTC.